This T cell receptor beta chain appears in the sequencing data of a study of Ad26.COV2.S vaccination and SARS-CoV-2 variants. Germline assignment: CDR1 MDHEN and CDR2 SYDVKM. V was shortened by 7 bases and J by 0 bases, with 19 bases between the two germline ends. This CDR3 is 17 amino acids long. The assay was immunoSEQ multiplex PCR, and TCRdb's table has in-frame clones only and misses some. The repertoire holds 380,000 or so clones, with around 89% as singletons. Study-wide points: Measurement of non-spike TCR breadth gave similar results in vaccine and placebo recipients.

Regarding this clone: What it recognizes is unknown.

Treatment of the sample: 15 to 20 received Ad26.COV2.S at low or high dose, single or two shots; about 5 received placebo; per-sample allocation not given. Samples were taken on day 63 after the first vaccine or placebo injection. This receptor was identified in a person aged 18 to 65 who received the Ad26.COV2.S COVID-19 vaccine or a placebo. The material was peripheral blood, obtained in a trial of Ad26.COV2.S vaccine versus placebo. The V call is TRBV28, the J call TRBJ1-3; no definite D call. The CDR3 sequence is CASITSWEQSSGNTIYF. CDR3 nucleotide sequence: TGTGCCAGCATCACATCCTGGGAACAGAGCTCTGGAAACACCATATATTTT.